A single TCR beta chain is shown here with its context. The antigen it binds to is not known. Base qualities are missing; no much larger clone stands one base away. Library preparation was by 5' RACE. The sequencer was an Illumina HiSeq 2500. The second PCR ran for roughly 7 to 11 cycles and used a J-beta primer mix along with a sample-barcoded 5' primer. A template-switch 5' adaptor carrying 12 random nucleotides introduced a unique molecular identifier onto each TCR beta cDNA molecule. Each sample yielded at least 2.5 million CDR3-containing paired-end reads. First-strand cDNA was synthesized from all RNA with the Mint cDNA synthesis kit, primed by a TRBC-specific oligonucleotide. After uracil-DNA glycosylase treatment, a first 18-cycle PCR used universal primers M1SS and BC2_uni_R on all cDNA. The study's own analysis went as follows. Normalization of each sample was performed by random selection of 1 million high-quality reads, each carrying a distinct molecular identifier. Reads sharing molecular identifiers were discarded rather than binned into consensus sequences. CDR3 identification, clonotype clustering and error correction used MiTCR with a Q25 quality threshold and the strictest error-elimination algorithm. A nonparametric unseen species model with Euler transformation was used to estimate a lower bound on total TCR beta diversity. TCRdb handled the public reads itself, with Q25 trimming in fastp and clone calling in MiXCR, and kept productive beta chains. When rows share a CDR3 protein, they turn into one entry using the most common DNA and genes. For this entry, the V and J calls and clone size follow TCRdb and not the study's own pipeline. Recorded for this sample are approximately 800,000 distinct CDR3 sequences; 25% of them occurred a single time. More than 3% of the sample is in the top ten clones.

This sample was taken from a study of blood T cells in healthy people across ages (dated by TCRdb to between 2015 and 2016). Background on the whole study: In model experiments, roughly one uniquely barcoded TCR beta cDNA molecule per two T cells was captured by template switching. To track age-related changes in TCR beta repertoire diversity, the study relied on deep sequencing normalized with unique cDNA molecular identifiers. Donors were grouped into four age groups: young (average roughly 17 years), middle-aged (less than 40), aged (around 60) and long-lived (approximately 75). Using the same blood draw, the study looked at two additional independent replicas of 1 million unique cDNA reads for two donors, one aged 18 to 30 and the other aged 80 or older. Paper-wide results and their limitations: Estimates of total diversity from one million sequenced T cells were regarded as lower bounds and underestimates. Compared with the aged group, more naive CD4+ T cells, fewer expanded clones and increased TCR diversity were shown by the long-lived group, suggesting age selection. The percentage of naive T cells measured by flow cytometry correlated strongly with observed TCR beta diversity. Observed TCR beta diversity per million T cells fell roughly linearly with age, and a significant reduction was already apparent by age roughly 40. Since profiling was done on bulk unsorted PBMCs, naive and antigen-experienced compartments could not be conclusively compared. Because the CMV infection status of the donors was unknown, age-related changes in expanded clonotypes may potentially have been confounded.

Looking up the germline V gene yields CDR1 MNHEY and CDR2 SVGAGI. The junction shows trimming of 0 bases on V and 0 bases on J, plus 12 bases between the germline ends. The CDR3 covers 18 residues, taking in both the cysteine and the phenylalanine. Only the CDR3 part of the read is kept: 54 bases, read in frame from the first base. The approximately 39 donors, aged about 6 to 100 years, were systemically healthy Caucasian individuals from Russia. Approximately 10 milliliters of peripheral blood were collected from each donor into EDTA-treated Vacutainer tubes. PBMCs were isolated by Ficoll-Paque density-gradient centrifugation, with at least 7 million obtained per sample. Trizol reagent was used to extract total RNA from the PBMCs, yielding at least 5.5 micrograms per sample. Naive CD45RAhigh/CD27high T cell percentages were measured by flow cytometry on a PBMC aliquot from every donor. These data were likewise used in another study, on T cells of mothers and their children. Reported in the second study: Donors were nine systemically healthy Caucasian individuals: three mothers and their six children. cDNA synthesis consumed the entire amount of extracted RNA, loaded at 1.5 ug RNA in each 15 ul reaction. In the second PCR, sample barcodes and 2-4 random nucleotides were introduced via the M1S primer. Over 8 million TCR beta CDR3 reads were obtained for each mother, and around 3 million reads were obtained for each child. Thymic selection shapes the output of TCR recombination in a similar way in related and unrelated pairs, and inherited differences have a minor effect. Normalized repertoire overlap in related mother-child pairs was always slightly higher than in unrelated mother-child pairs, but the difference was never significant. With a sensitivity of about 100 clones per million clonotypes, no persistent microchimeric T cell clones were detected. The study used deep NGS to compare TCR beta repertoires of mothers and children, seeking features distinguishing related mother-child pairs from unrelated individuals. Mothers averaged around 40 +/- 4 years of age and children averaged about 10 +/- 4 years. After adapter ligation with NEBNext reagents, the libraries were sequenced on Illumina HiSeq 2000 with 100+100 nt paired-end reads. To prevent cross-contamination, the mother and child libraries were prepared one month apart and sequenced in separate runs. Between roughly 500,000 and 2,300,000 distinct TCR beta clonotypes were identified per donor. Naive TCR beta clonotypes were estimated from low-frequency clonotypes matched to each donor's FACS-determined naive share, without sorting.

The V and J genes are TRBV6-5 and TRBJ1-6, with an unclear D gene assignment. Sequencing used blood. The source of this sequence is a boy aged 5-17 years in good health. The nucleotides are TGTGCCAGCAGTTACTCAGGGCCCGCGAGCTCCTATAATTCACCCCTCCACTTT. Translated, this is CASSYSGPASSYNSPLHF.